This T cell receptor beta chain is from a study of PD-L1 blockade in urothelial cancer. In the study overall: T cells were recovered from blood samples at a median of around 140,000.

This CDR3 spans 15 amino acids. J was trimmed by 8 bases and V by 4 bases; bases with no gene match: 10. CDR1 is MNHEY, CDR2 SVGAGI, per germline. This table comes from immunoSEQ multiplex PCR, and its TCRdb copy is limited to in-frame clones, with some not included. Among about 35,000 clones listed, approximately 80% were seen once. The sequencing used PBMCs, collected around atezolizumab (anti-PD-L1) treatment. This clonotype originated in a man aged 65 to 79 with urothelial cancer. This chain joins TRBV6-5 and TRBJ2-1; TRBD1 agrees at 8 bases. CDR3 bases: TGTGCCAGCAGTTCCCAGGACAGGGATACGGATGAGCAGTTCTTC. Amino acids: CASSSQDRDTDEQFF.